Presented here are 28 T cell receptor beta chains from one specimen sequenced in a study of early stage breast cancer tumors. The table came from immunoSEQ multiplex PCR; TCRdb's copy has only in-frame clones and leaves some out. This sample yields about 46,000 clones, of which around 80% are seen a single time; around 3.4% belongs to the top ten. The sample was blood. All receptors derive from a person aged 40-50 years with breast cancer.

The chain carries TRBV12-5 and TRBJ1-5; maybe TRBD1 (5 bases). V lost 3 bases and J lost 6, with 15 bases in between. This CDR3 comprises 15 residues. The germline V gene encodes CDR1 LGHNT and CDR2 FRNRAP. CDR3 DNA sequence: TGTGCTAGTGGTTTAGGGACCGGGCTTTTTCAGCCCCAGCATTTT. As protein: CASGLGTGLFQPQHF.

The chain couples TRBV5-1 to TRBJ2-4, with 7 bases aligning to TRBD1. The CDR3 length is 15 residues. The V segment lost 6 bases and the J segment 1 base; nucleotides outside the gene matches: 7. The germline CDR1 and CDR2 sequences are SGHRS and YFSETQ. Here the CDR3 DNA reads TGCGCCAGCACACAGGGGATTAAGGCCAAAAACATTCAGTACTTC. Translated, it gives CASTQGIKAKNIQYF.

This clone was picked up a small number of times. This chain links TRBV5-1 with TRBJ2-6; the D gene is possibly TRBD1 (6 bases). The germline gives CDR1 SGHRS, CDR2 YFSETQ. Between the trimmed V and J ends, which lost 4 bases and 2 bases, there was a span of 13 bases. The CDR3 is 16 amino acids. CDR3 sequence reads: CASSPRAGAGANVLTF. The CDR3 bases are TGCGCCAGCAGCCCTAGGGCAGGGGCTGGGGCCAACGTCCTGACTTTC.

As DNA, the CDR3 is TGTGCCAGTAGTAATCCGGGGGGGAAACTGTTTTTT. This codes for CASSNPGGKLFF. This sequence joins TRBV27 and TRBJ1-4; possible D gene TRBD1, 5 bases. Germline CDR1 and CDR2: MNHEY and SMNVEV (reference sequence). Trimming stripped 9 bases from V and 11 bases from J, with 16 bases between. The CDR3 is made up of 12 amino acids.

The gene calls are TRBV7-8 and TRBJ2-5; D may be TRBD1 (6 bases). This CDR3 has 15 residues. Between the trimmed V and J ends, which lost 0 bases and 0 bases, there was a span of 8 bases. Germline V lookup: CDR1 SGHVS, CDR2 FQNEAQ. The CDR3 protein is CASSLATGYQETQYF. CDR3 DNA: TGTGCCAGCAGCTTAGCCACAGGGTACCAAGAGACCCAGTACTTC.

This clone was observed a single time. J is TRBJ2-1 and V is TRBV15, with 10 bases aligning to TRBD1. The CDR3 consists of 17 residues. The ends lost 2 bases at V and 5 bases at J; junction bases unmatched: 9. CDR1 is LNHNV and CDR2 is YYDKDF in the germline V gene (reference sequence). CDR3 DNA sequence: TGTGCCACCAGCAGACAAACGACAGGGGGCATCAACAATGAGCAGTTCTTC. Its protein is CATSRQTTGGINNEQFF.

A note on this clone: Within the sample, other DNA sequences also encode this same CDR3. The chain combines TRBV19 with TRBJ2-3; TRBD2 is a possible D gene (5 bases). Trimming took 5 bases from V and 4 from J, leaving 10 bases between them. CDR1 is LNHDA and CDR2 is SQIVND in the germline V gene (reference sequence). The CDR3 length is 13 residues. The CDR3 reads CASSPGLADTQYF. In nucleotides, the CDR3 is TGTGCCAGTAGTCCAGGACTCGCAGATACGCAGTATTTT. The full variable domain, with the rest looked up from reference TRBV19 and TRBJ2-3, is DGGITQSPKYLFRKEGQNVTLSCEQNLNHDAMYWYRQDPGQGLRLIYYSQIVNDFQKGDIAEGYSVSREKKESFPLTVTSAQKNPTAFYLCASSPGLADTQYFGPGTRLTVL.

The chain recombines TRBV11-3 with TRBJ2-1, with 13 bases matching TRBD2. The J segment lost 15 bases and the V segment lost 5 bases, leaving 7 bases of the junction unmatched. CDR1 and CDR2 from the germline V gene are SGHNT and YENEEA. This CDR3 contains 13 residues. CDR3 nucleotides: TGTGCCAGCAGCCCGGGGACTAGCGGGATTTGGTTCTTC. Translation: CASSPGTSGIWFF.

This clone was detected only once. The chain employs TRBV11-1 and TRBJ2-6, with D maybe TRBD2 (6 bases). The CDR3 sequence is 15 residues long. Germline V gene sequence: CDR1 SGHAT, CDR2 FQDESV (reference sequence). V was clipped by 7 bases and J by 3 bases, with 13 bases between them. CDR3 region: CASNLGGFGANVLTF. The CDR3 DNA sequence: TGTGCCAGCAACCTGGGAGGTTTTGGGGCCAACGTCCTGACTTTC.

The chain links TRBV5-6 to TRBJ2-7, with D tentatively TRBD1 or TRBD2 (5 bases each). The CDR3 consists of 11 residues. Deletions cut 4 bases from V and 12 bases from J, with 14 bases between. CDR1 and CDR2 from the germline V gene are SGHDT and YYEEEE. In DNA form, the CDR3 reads TGTGCCAGCAGCGACGGGGCCCGCCGGTACTTC. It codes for CASSDGARRYF.

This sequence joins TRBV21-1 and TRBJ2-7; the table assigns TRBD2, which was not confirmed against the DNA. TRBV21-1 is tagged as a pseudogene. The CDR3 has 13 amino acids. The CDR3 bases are TGTGCCAGCAGCAATCGGGGAAACTACGAGCAGTACTTC. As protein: CASSNRGNYEQYF.

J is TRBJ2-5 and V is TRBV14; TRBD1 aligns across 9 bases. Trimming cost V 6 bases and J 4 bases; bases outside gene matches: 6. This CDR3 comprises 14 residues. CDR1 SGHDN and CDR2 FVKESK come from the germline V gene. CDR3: CASSPGTGIETQYF. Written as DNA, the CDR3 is TGTGCCAGCAGTCCCGGGACAGGGATAGAGACCCAGTACTTC.

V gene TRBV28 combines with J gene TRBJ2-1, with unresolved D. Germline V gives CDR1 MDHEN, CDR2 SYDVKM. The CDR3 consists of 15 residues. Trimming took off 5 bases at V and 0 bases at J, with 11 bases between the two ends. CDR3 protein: CASSGLNSSYNEQFF. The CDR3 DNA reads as TGTGCCAGCAGTGGCCTCAATAGCTCCTACAATGAGCAGTTCTTC.

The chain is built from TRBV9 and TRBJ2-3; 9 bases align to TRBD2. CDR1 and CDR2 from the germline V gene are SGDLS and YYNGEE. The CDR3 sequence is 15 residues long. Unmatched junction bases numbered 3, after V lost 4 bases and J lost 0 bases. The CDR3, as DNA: TGTGCCAGCAGCAGCAGCGGGAGGAGCACAGATACGCAGTATTTT. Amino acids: CASSSSGRSTDTQYF.

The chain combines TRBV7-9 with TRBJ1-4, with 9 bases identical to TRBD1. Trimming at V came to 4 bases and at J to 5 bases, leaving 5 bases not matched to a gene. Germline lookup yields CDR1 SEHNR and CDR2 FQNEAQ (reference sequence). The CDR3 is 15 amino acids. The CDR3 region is CASSSQGQGNEKLFF. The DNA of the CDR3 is TGTGCCAGCAGCTCCCAAGGACAGGGGAATGAAAAACTGTTTTTT.

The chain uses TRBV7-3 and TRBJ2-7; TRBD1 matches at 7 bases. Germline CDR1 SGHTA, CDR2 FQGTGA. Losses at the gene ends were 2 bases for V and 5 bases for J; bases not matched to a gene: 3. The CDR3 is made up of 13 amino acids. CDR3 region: CASSLDRANEQYF. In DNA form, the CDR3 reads TGTGCCAGCAGCTTAGACAGGGCCAACGAGCAGTACTTC.

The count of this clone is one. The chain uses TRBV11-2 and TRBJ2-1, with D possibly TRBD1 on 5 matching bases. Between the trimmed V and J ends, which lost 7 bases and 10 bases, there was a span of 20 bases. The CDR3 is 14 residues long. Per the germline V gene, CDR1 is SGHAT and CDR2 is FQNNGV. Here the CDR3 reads CASILGAGPNEQFF. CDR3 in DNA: TGTGCCAGCATTCTAGGGGCTGGGCCAAACGAGCAGTTCTTC.

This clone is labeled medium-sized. CDR3 sequence reads: CASSEGDTGELFF. The CDR3 nucleotides read TGTGCCAGCAGTGAGGGGGACACCGGGGAGCTGTTTTTT. The V call is TRBV6-4, the J call TRBJ2-2; D may match TRBD1 or TRBD2 (5 bases each). Per germline, CDR1 MRHNA and CDR2 SNTAGT. Trimming removed 3 bases at V and 3 bases at J, with 5 bases between. The CDR3 contains 13 residues.

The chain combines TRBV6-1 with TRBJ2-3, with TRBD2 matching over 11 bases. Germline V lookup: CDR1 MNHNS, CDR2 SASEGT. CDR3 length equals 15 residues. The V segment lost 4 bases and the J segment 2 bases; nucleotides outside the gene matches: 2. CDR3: CASSVAGGLTDTQYF. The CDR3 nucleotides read TGTGCCAGCAGTGTAGCGGGAGGGCTCACAGATACGCAGTATTTT.

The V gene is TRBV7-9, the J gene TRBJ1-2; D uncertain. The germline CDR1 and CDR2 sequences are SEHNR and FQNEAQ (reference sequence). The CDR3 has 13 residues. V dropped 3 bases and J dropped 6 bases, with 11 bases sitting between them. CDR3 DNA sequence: TGTGCCAGCAGCTTCTCGGAAGCGGATGGCTACACCTTC. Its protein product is CASSFSEADGYTF.

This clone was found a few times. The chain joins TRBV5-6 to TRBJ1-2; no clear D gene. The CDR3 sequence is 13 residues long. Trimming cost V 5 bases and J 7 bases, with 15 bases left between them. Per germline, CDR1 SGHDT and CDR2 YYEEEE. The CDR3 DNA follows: TGTGCCAGCAGTAGTATCGTCTTTGTTGGCTACACCTTC. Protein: CASSSIVFVGYTF. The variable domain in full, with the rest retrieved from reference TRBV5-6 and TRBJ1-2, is DAGVTQSPTHLIKTRGQQVTLRCSPKSGHDTVSWYQQALGQGPQFIFQYYEEEERQRGNFPDRFSGHQFPNYSSELNVNALLLGDSALYLCASSSIVFVGYTFGSGTRLTVV.

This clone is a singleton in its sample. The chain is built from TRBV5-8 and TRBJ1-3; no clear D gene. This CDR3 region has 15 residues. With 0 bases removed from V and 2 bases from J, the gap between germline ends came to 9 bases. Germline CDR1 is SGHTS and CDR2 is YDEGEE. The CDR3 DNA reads TGTGCCAGCAGCTTGGGTGGAGACGCTGGAAACACCATATATTTT. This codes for CASSLGGDAGNTIYF.

In DNA, the CDR3 is TGTGCCAGCAGCCAAGATGGGGGGCGCACTGAAGCTTTCTTT. Translated, it gives CASSQDGGRTEAFF. The chain recombines TRBV4-2 with TRBJ1-1, with D possibly being TRBD1 (6 bases). There are 14 residues in the CDR3. Germline V CDR1 and CDR2: LGHNA, YNFKEQ. V shed 0 bases and J shed 4 bases, with 9 bases lying between them.

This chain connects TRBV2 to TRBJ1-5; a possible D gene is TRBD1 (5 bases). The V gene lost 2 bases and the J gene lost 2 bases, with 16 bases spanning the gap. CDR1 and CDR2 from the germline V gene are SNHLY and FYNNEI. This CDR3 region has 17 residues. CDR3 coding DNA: TGTGCCAGCAGTGAAAGAGGGGTCGACGGAGGCAATCAGCCCCAGCATTTT. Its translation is CASSERGVDGGNQPQHF.

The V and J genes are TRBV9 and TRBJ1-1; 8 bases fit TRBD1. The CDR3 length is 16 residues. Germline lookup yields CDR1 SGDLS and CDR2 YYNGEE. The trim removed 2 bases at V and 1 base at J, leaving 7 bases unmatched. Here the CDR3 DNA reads TGTGCCAGCAGCGTCGGAACAGGGGGGGCGAACACTGAAGCTTTCTTT. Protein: CASSVGTGGANTEAFF.

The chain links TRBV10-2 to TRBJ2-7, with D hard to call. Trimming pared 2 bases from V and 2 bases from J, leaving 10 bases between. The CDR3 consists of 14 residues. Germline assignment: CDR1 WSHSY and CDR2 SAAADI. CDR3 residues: CASSEMETPYEQYF. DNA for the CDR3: TGCGCCAGCAGTGAGATGGAGACCCCCTACGAGCAGTACTTC.

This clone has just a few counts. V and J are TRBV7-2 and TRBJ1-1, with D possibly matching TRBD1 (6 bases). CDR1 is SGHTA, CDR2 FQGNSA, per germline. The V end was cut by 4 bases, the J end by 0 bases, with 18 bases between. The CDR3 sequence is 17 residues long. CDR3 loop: CASSYLAGAAMNTEAFF. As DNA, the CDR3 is TGTGCCAGCAGCTACCTTGCAGGGGCCGCTATGAACACTGAAGCTTTCTTT.

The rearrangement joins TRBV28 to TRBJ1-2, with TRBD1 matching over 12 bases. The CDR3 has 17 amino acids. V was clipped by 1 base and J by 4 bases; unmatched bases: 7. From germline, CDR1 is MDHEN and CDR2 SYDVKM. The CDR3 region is CASSLYKGTGGSYGYTF. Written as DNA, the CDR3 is TGTGCCAGCAGTTTATACAAAGGGACAGGGGGCAGCTATGGCTACACCTTC.